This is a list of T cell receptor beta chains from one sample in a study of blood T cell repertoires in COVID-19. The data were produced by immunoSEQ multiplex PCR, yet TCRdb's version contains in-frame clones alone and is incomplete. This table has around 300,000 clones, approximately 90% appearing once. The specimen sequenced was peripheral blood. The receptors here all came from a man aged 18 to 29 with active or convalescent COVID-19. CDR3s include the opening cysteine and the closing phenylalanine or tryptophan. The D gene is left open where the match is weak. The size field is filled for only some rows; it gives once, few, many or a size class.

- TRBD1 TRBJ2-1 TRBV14 TGTGCCAGCAGCCAAGCGGGACAGTCAGGAAACAATGAGCAGTTCTTC CASSQAGQSGNNEQFF
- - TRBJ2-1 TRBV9 TGTGCCAGCAGCGTAACCGGCGCGACAGGCACCTCCTACAATGAGCAGTTCTTC CASSVTGATGTSYNEQFF
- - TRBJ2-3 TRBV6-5 TGTGCCAGCAGCTGGACAGAAACAGATACGCAGTATTTT CASSWTETDTQYF
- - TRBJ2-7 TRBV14 TGTGCCAGCAGCCACCCGAGCTCCTACGAGCAGTACTTC CASSHPSSYEQYF
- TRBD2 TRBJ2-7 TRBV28 TGTGCCAGCAGTCGACCTAGGGCGGGAGAGCACGAGCAGTACTTC CASSRPRAGEHEQYF
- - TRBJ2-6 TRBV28 TGTGCCAGCAGCTACTACCCAGGAGGAATATCTGGGGCCAACGTCCTGACTTTC CASSYYPGGISGANVLTF
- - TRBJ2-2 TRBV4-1 TGCGCCAGCAGCCAAGGAGTTCGACGGACCGGGGAAAGCGGGGAGCTGTTTTTT CASSQGVRRTGESGELFF
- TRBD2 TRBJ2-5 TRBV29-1 TGCAGCGTTTTAGCGGGGGGCGAAGAGACCCAGTACTTC CSVLAGGEETQYF
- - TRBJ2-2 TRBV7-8 TGTGCCAGCAGCTTAGGAGTATCCACCGGGGAGCTGTTTTTT CASSLGVSTGELFF
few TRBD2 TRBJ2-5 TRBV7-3 TGTGCCAGCAGCCCAGCGGGAGTTGAGGAGACCCAGTACTTC CASSPAGVEETQYF
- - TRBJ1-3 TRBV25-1 TGTGCCAGCAGTGGTGCCGGCTCTGGAAACACCATATATTTT CASSGAGSGNTIYF
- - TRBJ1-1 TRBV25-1 TGTGCCAGCAGTGAACCCACAGGGACTGAAGCTTTCTTT CASSEPTGTEAFF
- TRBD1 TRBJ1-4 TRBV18 TGTGCCAGCTCACCTACCGGGACAGTCCTTGAAAAACTGTTTTTT CASSPTGTVLEKLFF
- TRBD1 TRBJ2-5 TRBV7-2 TGTGCCAGCAGCTCCCAAGCGGACAGGTACCAAGAGACCCAGTACTTC CASSSQADRYQETQYF
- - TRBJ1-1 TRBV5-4 TGTGCCAGCAGCTTGGGTCGGACTGAAGCTTTCTTT CASSLGRTEAFF
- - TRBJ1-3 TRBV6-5 TGTGCCAGCAGCGACGGTGGAGGTGGAAACACCATATATTTT CASSDGGGGNTIYF
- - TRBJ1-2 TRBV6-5 TGTGCCAGCAGTCGAAGACAGGACAAAAACTATGGCTACACCTTC CASSRRQDKNYGYTF
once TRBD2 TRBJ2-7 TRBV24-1 TGTGCCACCAGTTCTAGCGGGAGGTCCTACGAGCAGTACTTC CATSSSGRSYEQYF
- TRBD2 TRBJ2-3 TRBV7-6 TGTGCCAGCAGCTTCGGGACTAGCGGGGAGAGCACAGATACGCAGTATTTT CASSFGTSGESTDTQYF
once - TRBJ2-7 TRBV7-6 TGTGCCAGCAGCGAGGTGGTGGCGGGAAGGATCGACGAGCAGTACTTC CASSEVVAGRIDEQYF
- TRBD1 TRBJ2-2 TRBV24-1 TGTGCCACCTCCAGGACAGGGCGTCCCGGGGAGCTGTTTTTT CATSRTGRPGELFF
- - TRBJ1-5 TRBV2 TGTGCCAGCAGTGGGAGGGGTGGCGATCAGCCCCAGCATTTT CASSGRGGDQPQHF
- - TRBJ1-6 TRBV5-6 TGTGCCAGCAGCTTGGCGTCGCCGGATTCACCCCTCCACTTT CASSLASPDSPLHF
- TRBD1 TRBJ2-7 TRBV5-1 TGCGCCAGCAGCTTAACTACAGGGGTCCTCTCCTACGAGCAGTACTTC CASSLTTGVLSYEQYF
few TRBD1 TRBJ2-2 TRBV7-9 TGTGCCAGCAGCTCACCGGGACAGATCAACACCGGGGAGCTGTTTTTT CASSSPGQINTGELFF
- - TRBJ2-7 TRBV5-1 TGCGCCAGCAGTTCCCGAGGGGCGGGACGGGCCTACGAGCAGTACTTC CASSSRGAGRAYEQYF